This TCR beta chain was obtained from a study of blood T cell repertoires in COVID-19 (dated by TCRdb to the early 2020s). Regarding the study in general: Collaborator samples came from the United States, Italy and Spain and covered acute and convalescent phases of COVID-19. Samples were obtained from the ongoing ImmuneRACE study (first 160 participants) and from 1,200 or so subjects provided by 6 global collaborators. The repertoires were released in a freely available public database meant as a resource for research on the immune response to SARS-CoV-2. Deeply sampled blood TCRbeta repertoires from subjects exposed to, actively infected with, or recovered from COVID-19 were included in the dataset. A de-identified subject ID, COVID-19 status, age in years and sex were almost always included in the sample metadata. The material from the prospective study consisted of cDNA or gDNA derived from T cells, B-cell-depleted T cells, or PBMCs. Where HLA class I and class II types were available, the types were taken from metadata supplied by the sample provider, not from assay-based typing. Study-wide findings and limitations: Clinical and demographic metadata were provided uncurated, with the amount varying by source and participant.

Between the V and J ends, shortened by 6 bases and 2 bases respectively, the junction contains 17 bases. From the germline V gene, CDR1 is SQVTM and CDR2 is ANQGSEA. From the cysteine up to the phenylalanine, the CDR3 has a length of 14 residues. The read is trimmed to its CDR3 DNA, 42 bases read in frame from base 1. At least ten counts were recorded for this clone. The antigen it binds to is not known. No base qualities exist here, and no much larger clone lies one base off it. TCRbeta CDR3 regions were amplified from genomic DNA by means of the immunoSEQ Assay, a bias-controlled multiplex PCR. The published analysis was carried out like this. The number of nucleated cells in each sample was estimated by amplification of reference gene primers within the assay. To quantify the absolute abundance of each unique TCRbeta CDR3 rearrangement, sequence reads were collapsed and filtered. Productive Simpson clonality was computed per sample as the square root of Simpson's diversity index over productive rearrangements. The table comes from immuneACCESS by way of TCRdb, which keeps in-frame sequences with V and J called. Part of the clones is missing from these tables; in studies checked, under half for an unresolved V gene and the rest for unknown reasons. That table is the source of V, J and clone size, and D and trimming were worked out from the DNA. Recorded for this sample are about 200,000 clones; around 88% of them occurred a single time. The leading ten clones occupy around 8.7% of the sample.

The collaborating institutions used their own protocols to collect whole blood in K2EDTA tubes. For TCRbeta analysis, collaborators shipped samples in one of three forms: frozen whole blood, isolated PBMCs, or DNA extracted from either of those sample types. This chain joins TRBV29-1 to TRBJ2-7; the D region possibly corresponds to TRBD1 (5 bases align). Sequencing used peripheral blood. This TCR was sampled from a woman between 50 and 59 years old with acute or convalescent COVID-19. The DNA sequence is given as TGCAGCGTCCGACATGAAACGACAGCCTACGAGCAGTACTTC. The encoded protein is CSVRHETTAYEQYF.